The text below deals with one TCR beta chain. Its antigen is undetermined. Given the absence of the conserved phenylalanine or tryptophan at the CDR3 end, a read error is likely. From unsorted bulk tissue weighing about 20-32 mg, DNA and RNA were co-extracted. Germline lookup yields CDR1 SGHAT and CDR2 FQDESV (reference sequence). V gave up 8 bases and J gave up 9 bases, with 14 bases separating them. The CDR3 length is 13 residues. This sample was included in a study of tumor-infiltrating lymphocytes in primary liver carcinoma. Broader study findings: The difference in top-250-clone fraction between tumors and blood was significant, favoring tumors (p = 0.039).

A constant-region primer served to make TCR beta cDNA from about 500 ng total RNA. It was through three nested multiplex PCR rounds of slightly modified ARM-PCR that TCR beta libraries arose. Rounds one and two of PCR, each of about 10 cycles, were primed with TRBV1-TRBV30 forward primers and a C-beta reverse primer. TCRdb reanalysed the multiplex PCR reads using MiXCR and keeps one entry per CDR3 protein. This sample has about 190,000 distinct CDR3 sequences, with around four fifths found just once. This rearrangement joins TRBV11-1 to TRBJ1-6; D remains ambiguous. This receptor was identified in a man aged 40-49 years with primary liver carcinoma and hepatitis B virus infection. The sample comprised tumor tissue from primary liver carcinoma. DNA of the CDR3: TGTGCCAGCTGCCCGACACTGGTTTCACCCCTCCACTCT. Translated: CASCPTLVSPLHS.